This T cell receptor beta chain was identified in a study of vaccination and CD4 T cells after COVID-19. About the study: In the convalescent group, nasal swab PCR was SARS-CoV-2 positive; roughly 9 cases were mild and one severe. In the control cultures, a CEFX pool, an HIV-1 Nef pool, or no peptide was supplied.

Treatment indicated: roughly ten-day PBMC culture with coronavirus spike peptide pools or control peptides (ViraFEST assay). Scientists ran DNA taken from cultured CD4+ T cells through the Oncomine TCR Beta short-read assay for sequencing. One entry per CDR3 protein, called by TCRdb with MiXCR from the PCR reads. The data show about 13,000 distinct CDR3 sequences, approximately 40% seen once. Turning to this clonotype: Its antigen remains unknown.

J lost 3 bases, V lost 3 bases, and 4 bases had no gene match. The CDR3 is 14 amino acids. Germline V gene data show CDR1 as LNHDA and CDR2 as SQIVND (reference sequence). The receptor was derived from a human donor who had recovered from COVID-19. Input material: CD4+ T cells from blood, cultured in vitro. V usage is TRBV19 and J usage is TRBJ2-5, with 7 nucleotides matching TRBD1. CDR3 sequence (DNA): TGTGCCAGTAGTATTGGGACAGCGAAAGAGACCCAGTACTTC. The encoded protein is CASSIGTAKETQYF.